These T cell receptor beta chains were read from a single sample in a study of early T cells in non-severe SARS-CoV-2 infection. From the 5' RACE reads, TCRdb called clonotypes with MiXCR, one entry per CDR3 protein. The profile shows tens of thousands of distinct CDR3 sequences, about an eighth of them singletons. The specimen sequenced was whole blood. The receptors shown here come from an adult who was a healthcare worker with PCR-confirmed SARS-CoV-2 infection or an uninfected control (not recorded which). The CDR3 runs from the conserved cysteine through the conserved F or W. The D gene is left open where the match is weak. Only some rows state a clone size, as once, few, many or a class for expanded clones.

J | V | size | D | DNA | CDR3
TRBJ2-7 | TRBV29-1 | many | . | TGCAGCGTTGCATTTGGGACCAGGGGCGACGAGCAGTACTTC | CSVAFGTRGDEQYF
TRBJ1-4 | TRBV27 | few | . | TGTGCCAGCCGATGGGTTCAGGGGTCTAATGAAAAACTGTTTTTT | CASRWVQGSNEKLFF
TRBJ2-7 | TRBV6-5 | few | . | TGTGCCAGCAGGTCCGGTGGCGAGCAGTACTTC | CASRSGGEQYF
TRBJ2-3 | TRBV12-3/TRBV12-4 | . | TRBD2 | TGTGCCAGCAGCCATGGCGGGGGTGCCTGGGGGGACACAGATACGCAGTATTTT | CASSHGGGAWGDTDTQYF
TRBJ1-1 | TRBV6-1 | many | . | TGTGCCAGCAGTGACGGACTGGGAATGAACACTGAAGCTTTCTTT | CASSDGLGMNTEAFF
TRBJ2-2 | TRBV15 | . | TRBD1 | TGTGCCACCAGCAGAGTCGGGACAGGGGAGCTCCTAGACACCGGGGAGCTGTTTTTT | CATSRVGTGELLDTGELFF
TRBJ2-1 | TRBV9 | few | TRBD2 | TGTGCCAGCAGCGTAGGGTTAGCGGGGGGCCCTCCTGTCAATGAGCAGTTCTTC | CASSVGLAGGPPVNEQFF
TRBJ2-7 | TRBV3-1 | many | TRBD1 | TGTGCCAGCAGCCCCCGGGACAGGGGCTCCTACGAGCAGTACTTC | CASSPRDRGSYEQYF
TRBJ2-5 | TRBV7-9 | . | TRBD1 | TGTGCCAGCAGATCCGGACAGGGCTACGAGACCCAGTACTTC | CASRSGQGYETQYF
TRBJ1-1 | TRBV4-1 | many | . | TGCGCCAGCAGCCCGCAGACAACGGGGAAGAGCACTGAAGCTTTCTTT | CASSPQTTGKSTEAFF
TRBJ2-3 | TRBV29-1 | . | . | TGCAGCGTTCCCGCGGGGGCGGATACGCAGTATTTT | CSVPAGADTQYF
TRBJ2-6 | TRBV4-1 | . | . | TGCGCCAGCAGCCCCACCGAAACCTACTCTGGGGCCAACGTCCTGACTTTC | CASSPTETYSGANVLTF
TRBJ1-5 | TRBV4-1 | few | TRBD1 | TGCGCCAGCAGGGCGACAGGGTTCAATCAGCCCCAGCATTTT | CASRATGFNQPQHF
TRBJ1-1 | TRBV2 | once | . | TGTGCCAGCAGTGAGGCTGGGGGGGAATACACTGAAGCTTTCTTT | CASSEAGGEYTEAFF
TRBJ2-7 | TRBV19 | . | . | TGTGCCAGTAGTCCCCCCCGAGGGTCCGGCGATAAATACGAGCAGTACTTC | CASSPPRGSGDKYEQYF
TRBJ2-7 | TRBV27 | few | . | TGTGCCAGCAGTTCGGACAGTTTCTCCTACGAGCAGTACTTC | CASSSDSFSYEQYF
TRBJ2-5 | TRBV29-1 | many | . | TGCAGCGTTAGGGACGTGGAGCAGTACTTC | CSVRDVEQYF